This T cell receptor beta chain was found in a study of blood T cell repertoires in COVID-19. In the study overall: In each case, the material was cDNA or gDNA derived from T cells, B-cell-depleted T cells, or PBMCs.

V lost 1 base and J lost 8; bases outside the gene matches: 3. The length of the CDR3 is 14 residues. Per germline, CDR1 SGHRS and CDR2 YFSETQ. Clones were read by immunoSEQ multiplex PCR, and TCRdb kept only the in-frame ones, dropping some. The sample includes approximately 210,000 clones, just under 85% of them seen just once. Participant age was roughly 18 to 100 years, and participants resided in around 24 US areas. This chain connects TRBV5-1 to TRBJ1-4, with 9 bases lining up with TRBD1. The sequencing input was PBMCs or T cells enriched from blood (not recorded which). The clonotype was recovered from a man aged 40-55 years who had recovered from COVID-19. CDR3 protein: CASSLTGGEEKLFF. CDR3 DNA: TGCGCCAGCAGCTTGACAGGGGGCGAGGAAAAACTGTTTTTT.